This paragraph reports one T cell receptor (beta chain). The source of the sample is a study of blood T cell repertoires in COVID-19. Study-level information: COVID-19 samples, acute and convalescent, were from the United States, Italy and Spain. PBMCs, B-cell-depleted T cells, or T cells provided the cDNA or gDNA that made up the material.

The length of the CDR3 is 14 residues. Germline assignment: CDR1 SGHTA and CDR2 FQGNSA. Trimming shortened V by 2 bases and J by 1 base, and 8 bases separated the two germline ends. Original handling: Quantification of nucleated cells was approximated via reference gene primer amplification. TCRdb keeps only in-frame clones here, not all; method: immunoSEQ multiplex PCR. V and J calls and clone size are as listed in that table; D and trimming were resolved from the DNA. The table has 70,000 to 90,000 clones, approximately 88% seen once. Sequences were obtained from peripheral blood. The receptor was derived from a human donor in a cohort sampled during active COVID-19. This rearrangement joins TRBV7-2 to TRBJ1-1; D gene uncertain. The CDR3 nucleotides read TGTGCCAGCAGCTTAATGGCAGAGAACACTGAAGCTTTCTTT. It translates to CASSLMAENTEAFF.